The 5 T cell receptor beta chains reported below all come from one sample, sequenced in a study of T-cell memory formation after mild COVID-19. TCRdb re-called the 5' RACE reads with MiXCR, one entry per CDR3 protein. Seen here are about 310,000 distinct CDR3 sequences, around 19% observed once, and the top ten hold roughly 20%. The sequenced sample consisted of PBMCs or a T cell subset sorted from them (not recorded which). The receptors stem from a man aged 18 to 35 who had mild COVID-19 (a few samples of this study predate the infection). Cell type and time point are not known.

V and J are TRBV7-9 and TRBJ1-2; no clear D. The germline V and J ends were trimmed by 3 bases and 8 bases, with 13 bases remaining between them. Germline lookup yields CDR1 SEHNR and CDR2 FQNEAQ (reference sequence). The CDR3 totals 13 residues. The chain's CDR3 is CASSLTVDGGYTF. The CDR3 nucleotides are TGTGCCAGCAGCTTGACCGTGGACGGCGGCTACACCTTC.

The table lists this clonotype with a count of one. CDR3 amino acids: CASSPLAGSLYEQYV. The CDR3, as DNA: TGTGCCAGCAGCCCACTAGCGGGGTCTCTCTACGAGCAGTACGTC. This chain links TRBV7-9 with TRBJ2-7, with 10 nucleotides matching TRBD2. Germline-derived CDR1 and CDR2 are SEHNR and FQNEAQ (reference sequence). The CDR3 spans 15 residues. Trimming cost V 5 bases and J 3 bases; bases outside gene matches: 7.

The rearrangement links TRBV29-1 to TRBJ1-1; D uncertain. V lost 2 bases and J lost 5, with 18 bases in between. The CDR3 has 15 residues. Germline loops: CDR1 SQVTM, CDR2 ANQGSEA. CDR3 loop: CSVETTPGLRTEAFF. The CDR3 region has the DNA TGCAGCGTTGAAACCACCCCGGGGTTAAGGACTGAAGCTTTCTTT.

Only a few counts were recorded for this clonotype. The V call is TRBV6-5, the J call TRBJ2-3, with 7 bases aligning to TRBD1. V shed 6 bases and J 6 bases; nucleotides not matched to a gene: 15. Germline-derived CDR1 and CDR2 are MNHEY and SVGAGI. The CDR3 is made up of 16 amino acids. CDR3 loop: CASSEGTVIPEDTQYF. The CDR3, as DNA: TGTGCCAGCAGCGAAGGGACAGTAATCCCCGAGGATACGCAGTATTTT.

V gene TRBV7-9 combines with J gene TRBJ2-2, with D unresolved. Trimming cost V 0 bases and J 1 base, with 9 bases left between them. There are 16 residues in the CDR3. CDR1 and CDR2 from the germline V gene are SEHNR and FQNEAQ (reference sequence). DNA for the CDR3: TGTGCCAGCAGCTTAGCCCGGACCGGGAACACCGGGGAGCTGTTTTTT. Amino acid sequence: CASSLARTGNTGELFF.